These T cell receptor beta chains were read from a single sample in a study of cytotoxic CD8 clonotypes in ibrutinib-treated CLL. Sequencing was performed with immunoSEQ multiplex PCR; in TCRdb, only in-frame clones are kept and a portion is missing. The sample records about 140,000 clones, approximately 80% being singletons. The source was PBMCs, collected after 12 months of ibrutinib treatment. Source of these receptors: a human donor with chronic lymphocytic leukemia. CDR3s include the opening cysteine and the closing phenylalanine or tryptophan. A D gene is named only where the DNA matches it firmly. For some rows the clone size is stated as once, few or many, or as a class when expanded; others skip it.

>TRBJ2-7|TRBD1|TRBV6-1|NA
TGTGCCAGCAGTGCGGCAGGGGGCTTATACGAGCAGTACTTC
CASSAAGGLYEQYF
>TRBJ1-2|NA|TRBV28|few
TGTGCCAGCAGTTTTGGACGCGATGGCTACACCTTC
CASSFGRDGYTF
>TRBJ1-5|NA|TRBV2|NA
TGTGCCAGCAGCGCTGGTAGTTCCAGCAATCAGCCCCAGCATTTT
CASSAGSSSNQPQHF
>TRBJ2-1|TRBD2|TRBV10-3|NA
TGTGCCATCAGTGGGGGGACTAGCGGGAGGACCCCAGACAATCGGCAGTTCTTC
CAISGGTSGRTPDNRQFF
>TRBJ2-5|TRBD1|TRBV10-3|NA
TGTGCCATCAGTGTAGCAGGGGGCGGAGAGACCCAGTACTTC
CAISVAGGGETQYF
>TRBJ2-5|TRBD1|TRBV5-5|NA
TGTGCCAGCAGCTTGGAAGCAGGGGGATCAGAGACCCAGTACTTC
CASSLEAGGSETQYF
>TRBJ2-2|TRBD2|TRBV7-2|NA
TGTGCCAGCAGGGACCTAGCGGGAGCCGGGGAGCTGTTTTTT
CASRDLAGAGELFF
>TRBJ1-5|NA|TRBV4-1|NA
TGCGCCAGCAGCCCCGCGGGTGGAGAAAGCAATCAGCCCCAGCATTTT
CASSPAGGESNQPQHF
>TRBJ1-3|NA|TRBV9|NA
TGTGCCAGCGAATCAGGGGTACCGGGAGGAAACACCATATATTTT
CASESGVPGGNTIYF
>TRBJ2-3|NA|TRBV27|NA
TGTGCCAGCAGTGACGGGGCAGGGACAGATACGCAGTATTTT
CASSDGAGTDTQYF
>TRBJ2-7|NA|TRBV5-1|NA
TGCGCCAGCAGCTTGCCAACAGCCTACGAGCAGTACTTC
CASSLPTAYEQYF
>TRBJ2-3|NA|TRBV5-4|NA
TGTGCCAGCAGCTTGGGGGATACGCAGTATTTT
CASSLGDTQYF
>TRBJ2-3|TRBD1|TRBV6-4|once
TGTGCCAGCAGTGGGCAGGGGGCCGATACGCAGTATTTT
CASSGQGADTQYF
>TRBJ1-2|NA|TRBV5-6|NA
TGTGCCAGCAGCTTGGGGGCAGCAGGTGGCTACACCTTC
CASSLGAAGGYTF
>TRBJ2-7|NA|TRBV9|NA
TGTGCCAGCAGCCCAGGGTTAGCGGTCTCCTACGAGCAGTACTTC
CASSPGLAVSYEQYF
>TRBJ2-5|NA|TRBV7-9|NA
TGTGCCAGCAGCTTGTGGAGCGAAGAGACCCAGTACTTC
CASSLWSEETQYF
>TRBJ2-7|TRBD1|TRBV6-5|NA
TGTGCCAGCAGTGGACAGGGTGGGTCCTACGAGCAGTACTTC
CASSGQGGSYEQYF
>TRBJ1-2|TRBD1|TRBV6-4|NA
TGTGCCAGCAGTGAACAGGGGGGTGCTGGCTACACCTTC
CASSEQGGAGYTF
>TRBJ2-1|NA|TRBV15|NA
TGTGCCACCAGCAGAGACGCGAATGAGCAGTTCTTC
CATSRDANEQFF
>TRBJ2-1|NA|TRBV19|few
TGTGCCAGTAGATCATCGTGGGGGGCAGTATACAATGAGCAGTTCTTC
CASRSSWGAVYNEQFF
>TRBJ1-2|NA|TRBV6-5|NA
TGTGCCAGCAGTTACTCGATGGTCGGGGTTACCTATGGCTACACCTTC
CASSYSMVGVTYGYTF
>TRBJ2-5|NA|TRBV2|NA
TGTGCCAGCAGTGAGGGGCGGCGGGGTGCCCGAGAGACCCAGTACTTC
CASSEGRRGARETQYF
>TRBJ2-3|TRBD2|TRBV4-3|NA
TGCGCCAGCAGCCAAGAGGGAGGACTAGCGGGAGGGCTTCTCTCAGATACGCAGTATTTT
CASSQEGGLAGGLLSDTQYF
>TRBJ1-5|TRBD1|TRBV2|NA
TGTGCCAGCAGTTCGGGACAGTTTAGCAATCAGCCCCAGCATTTT
CASSSGQFSNQPQHF
>TRBJ2-1|TRBD2|TRBV7-2|NA
TGTGCCAGCAGCTTAGTCGCGGGAGGCTCCGGGCAGTTCTTC
CASSLVAGGSGQFF
>TRBJ2-7|TRBD1|TRBV6-5|once
TGTGCCAGCAGCAATACAGGGGGCTCCTACGAGCAGTACTTC
CASSNTGGSYEQYF
>TRBJ2-7|TRBD2|TRBV28|NA
TGTGCCAGCACCCCCGGGGGGGCCCCCTACGAGCAGTACTTC
CASTPGGAPYEQYF
>TRBJ1-1|NA|TRBV9|NA
TGTGCCAGCAATTACATGGGGACTCAGAACACTGAAGCTTTCTTT
CASNYMGTQNTEAFF
>TRBJ2-7|NA|TRBV4-3|NA
TGCGCCAGCAGCCAAGAGCGGGGTTCCCACGAGCAGTACTTC
CASSQERGSHEQYF
>TRBJ2-1|TRBD2|TRBV11-2|NA
TGTGCCAGCAGCTTAGCCCCCGGGACTAGCGGCAATGAGCAGTTCTTC
CASSLAPGTSGNEQFF
>TRBJ1-3|TRBD1|TRBV10-3|NA
TGTGCCATCAGTGACCAGGGGGGGCGTACTGGAAACACCATATATTTT
CAISDQGGRTGNTIYF
>TRBJ2-3|NA|TRBV6-5|NA
TGTGCCAGCGGCAAGGGGGGACGCACAGATACGCAGTATTTT
CASGKGGRTDTQYF
>TRBJ2-1|NA|TRBV7-3|NA
TGTGCCAGCAGCACTATTAACTACAATGAGCAGTTCTTC
CASSTINYNEQFF
>TRBJ2-7|TRBD1|TRBV5-1|NA
TGCGCCAGCAGCTTGGCCGGACAGGGAATCTACGAGCAGTACTTC
CASSLAGQGIYEQYF
>TRBJ1-5|TRBD1|TRBV5-1|NA
TGCGCCAGCAGCTTACAGGGGGGCAGCAATCAGCCCCAGCATTTT
CASSLQGGSNQPQHF
>TRBJ2-1|TRBD2|TRBV28|NA
TGTGCCAGCTCTCCTTGGACTAGCAGGTACAATGAGCAGTTCTTC
CASSPWTSRYNEQFF
>TRBJ2-7|NA|TRBV29-1|NA
TGCAGCGTGGACTCCTCCAGGGGCGACGAGCAGTACTTC
CSVDSSRGDEQYF
>TRBJ1-2|TRBD1|TRBV28|many
TGTGCCAGCAACAAGGGACAGGTCTATGGCTACACCTTC
CASNKGQVYGYTF
>TRBJ1-5|NA|TRBV28|NA
TGTGCCAGCAGGCTTAAACGACAGCCCCAGCATTTT
CASRLKRQPQHF
>TRBJ2-5|NA|TRBV21-1|NA
TGTGCCAGCGGCCTTAATGGGGACAGGGTACAAGAGACCCAGTACTTC
CASGLNGDRVQETQYF
>TRBJ1-1|TRBD1|TRBV6-1|NA
TGTGCCAGCAGTGAGGGGACAGGGGGTCGGATAACTGAAGCTTTCTTT
CASSEGTGGRITEAFF
>TRBJ2-7|NA|TRBV7-6|NA
TGTGCCAGCAGCTTAGGAGTTAGCAACGAGCAGTACTTC
CASSLGVSNEQYF
>TRBJ2-3|TRBD2|TRBV5-1|few
TGCGCCAGCAGCCCTGGGACTAGGACAGATACGCAGTATTTT
CASSPGTRTDTQYF